This T cell receptor (beta chain) derives from a study of beta chain features in type 1 diabetes. Investigators reverse transcribed all isolated RNA, so they sequenced expressed TCRB transcripts. Generated by immunoSEQ multiplex PCR, the TCRdb table keeps only in-frame clones and is missing some. The repertoire holds 300,000 to 400,000 clones, with around a tenth as singletons. Study-level findings and limits: Patients' naive, central memory and regulatory TCRB repertoires appeared more alike than those of healthy donors. For type 1 diabetes patients, VDJ junctions showed fewer insertions and more deletions. Among patients with Type 1 diabetes, TCRB CDR3s were moderately but significantly shorter in every one of the four CD4+ subsets.

In total, each donor contributed a single heparinised blood draw that averaged roughly 100 mL. This clone turned up a few times. What it binds is not known. CDR3 length equals 18 residues. The V gene lost 4 bases and the J gene lost 0 bases, with 21 bases spanning the gap. The germline gives CDR1 LNHDA, CDR2 SQIVND (reference sequence). The sequence was obtained from a man aged 30-40 years with type 1 diabetes. The source material was central memory CD4+ T cells from blood. J is TRBJ1-1 and V is TRBV19; tentative D call: TRBD1 (5 bases). CDR3 loop: CASSSRGRDAWMNTEAFF. CDR3 nucleotides: TGTGCCAGTAGTAGTCGAGGCAGGGATGCATGGATGAACACTGAAGCTTTCTTT.